Included here is one T cell receptor beta chain sequence, with context. The J segment lost 3 bases and the V segment lost 5 bases, leaving 6 bases of the junction unmatched. Germline-derived CDR1 and CDR2 are LNHDA and SQIVND (reference sequence). CDR3 length: 14 residues. This entry belongs to a study of control samples from healthy donors and cancer patients. Sequencing used immunoSEQ multiplex PCR; TCRdb keeps in-frame clones, though not all of them. The data show about 78,000 clones, approximately 88% seen once. The gene calls are TRBV19 and TRBJ1-2; TRBD1 agrees at 7 bases. Sequenced: blood. The sequence derives from a woman aged 60-75 years in good health. CDR3 bases: TGTGCCAGTAGTGCGGTGGGACAGCACTATGGCTACACCTTC. Amino acids: CASSAVGQHYGYTF.